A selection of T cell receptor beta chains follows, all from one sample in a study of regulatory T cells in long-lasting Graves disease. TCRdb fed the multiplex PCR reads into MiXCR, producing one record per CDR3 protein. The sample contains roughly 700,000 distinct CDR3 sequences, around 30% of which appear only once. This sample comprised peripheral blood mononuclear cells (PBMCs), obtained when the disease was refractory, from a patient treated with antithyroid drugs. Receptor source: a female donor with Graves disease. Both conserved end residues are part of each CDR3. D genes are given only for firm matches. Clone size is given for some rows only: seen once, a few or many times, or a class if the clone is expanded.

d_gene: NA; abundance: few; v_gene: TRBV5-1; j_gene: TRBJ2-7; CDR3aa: CASNQHDSYEQYF; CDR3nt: TGCGCCAGCAACCAACACGATTCCTACGAGCAGTACTTC
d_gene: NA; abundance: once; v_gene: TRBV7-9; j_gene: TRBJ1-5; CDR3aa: CASSSSTGDQPQHF; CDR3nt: TGTGCCAGCAGCTCCTCGACAGGAGATCAGCCCCAGCATTTT
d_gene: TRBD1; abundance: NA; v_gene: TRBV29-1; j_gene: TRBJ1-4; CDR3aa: CSVSDRGIMKKLFF; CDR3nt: TGCAGCGTTTCGGACAGGGGTATAATGAAGAAACTGTTTTTT
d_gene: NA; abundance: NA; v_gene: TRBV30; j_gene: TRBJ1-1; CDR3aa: CAWSLAGGGTEAFF; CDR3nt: TGTGCCTGGAGTCTCGCGGGGGGGGGCACTGAAGCTTTCTTT
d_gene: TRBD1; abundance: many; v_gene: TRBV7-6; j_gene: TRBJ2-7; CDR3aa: CASSPGGFIDEQYF; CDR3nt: TGTGCCAGCAGCCCAGGGGGCTTCATCGACGAGCAGTACTTC
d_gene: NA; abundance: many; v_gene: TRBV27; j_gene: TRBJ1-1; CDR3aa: CASSVTGNLNTEAFF; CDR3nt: TGTGCCAGCAGCGTAACAGGGAACCTGAACACTGAAGCTTTCTTT
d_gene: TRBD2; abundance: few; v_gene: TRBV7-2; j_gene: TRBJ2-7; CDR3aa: CASSLSMAGGPHEQYF; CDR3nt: TGTGCCAGCAGCCTCTCAATGGCGGGAGGGCCCCACGAGCAGTACTTC
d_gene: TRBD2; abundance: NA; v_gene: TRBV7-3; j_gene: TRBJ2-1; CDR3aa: CASSSGGGGYNEQFF; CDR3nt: TGTGCCAGCAGCTCGGGGGGCGGGGGGTACAATGAGCAGTTCTTC
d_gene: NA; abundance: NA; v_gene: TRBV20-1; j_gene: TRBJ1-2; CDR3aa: CSGSKGDYGYTF; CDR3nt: TGCAGTGGATCGAAGGGGGACTATGGCTACACCTTC
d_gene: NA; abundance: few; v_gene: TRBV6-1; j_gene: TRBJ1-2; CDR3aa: CASSERVSYGYTF; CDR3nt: TGTGCCAGCAGTGAAAGAGTCTCTTATGGCTACACCTTC
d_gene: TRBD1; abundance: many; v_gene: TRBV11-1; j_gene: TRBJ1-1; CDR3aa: CTSSMTGGTEAFF; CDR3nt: TGTACCAGCAGCATGACAGGGGGGACTGAAGCTTTCTTT
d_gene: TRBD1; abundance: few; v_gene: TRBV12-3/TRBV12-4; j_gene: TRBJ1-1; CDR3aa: CASSYGTGGKNTEAFF; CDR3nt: TGTGCCAGCAGCTACGGGACAGGAGGTAAAAACACTGAAGCTTTCTTT
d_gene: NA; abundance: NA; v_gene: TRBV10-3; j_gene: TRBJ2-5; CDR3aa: CAISAQGETQYF; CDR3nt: TGTGCCATCAGTGCCCAAGGAGAGACCCAGTACTTC
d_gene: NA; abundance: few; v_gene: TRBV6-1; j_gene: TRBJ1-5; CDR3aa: CASSEVLPGQDSNQPQHF; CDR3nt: TGTGCCAGCAGTGAAGTGCTTCCGGGACAAGATAGCAATCAGCCCCAGCATTTT
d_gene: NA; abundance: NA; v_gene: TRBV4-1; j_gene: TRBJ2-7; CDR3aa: CASSPHPVLVTYEQYF; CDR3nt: TGCGCCAGCAGCCCCCACCCAGTTCTAGTAACCTACGAGCAGTACTTC
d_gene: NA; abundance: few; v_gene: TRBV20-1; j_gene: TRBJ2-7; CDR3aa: CSARDAGTYEQYF; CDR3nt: TGCAGTGCTAGAGATGCAGGGACCTACGAGCAGTACTTC
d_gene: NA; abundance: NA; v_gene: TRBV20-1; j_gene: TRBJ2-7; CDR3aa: CSASKWTVSSYEQYF; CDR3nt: TGCAGTGCTAGTAAGTGGACCGTGAGCTCCTACGAGCAGTACTTC
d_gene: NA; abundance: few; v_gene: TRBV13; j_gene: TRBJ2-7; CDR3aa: CASSLALGPYEQYF; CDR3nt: TGTGCCAGCAGCTTAGCCTTGGGCCCCTACGAGCAGTACTTC
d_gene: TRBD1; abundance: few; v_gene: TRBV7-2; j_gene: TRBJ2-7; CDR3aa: CASSPGGGQGASEQYF; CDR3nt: TGTGCCAGCAGTCCTGGGGGGGGACAGGGAGCGTCCGAGCAGTACTTC
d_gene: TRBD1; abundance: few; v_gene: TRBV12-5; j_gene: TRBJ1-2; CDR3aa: CASGLYSTGAPARGYTF; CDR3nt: TGTGCTAGTGGTTTGTACTCCACAGGGGCGCCTGCGAGAGGCTACACCTTC
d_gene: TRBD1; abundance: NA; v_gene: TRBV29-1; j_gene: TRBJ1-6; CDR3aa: CSVEWTGVLHF; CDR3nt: TGCAGCGTTGAGTGGACAGGTGTTCTCCACTTT
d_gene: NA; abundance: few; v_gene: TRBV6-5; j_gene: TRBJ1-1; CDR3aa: CASSYSRGLGRAEAFF; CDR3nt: TGTGCCAGCAGTTACTCGAGAGGTTTGGGAAGGGCTGAAGCTTTCTTT
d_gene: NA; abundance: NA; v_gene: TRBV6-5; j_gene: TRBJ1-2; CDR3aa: CASNYSEGGYTF; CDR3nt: TGTGCCAGCAATTACTCGGAGGGTGGCTACACCTTC
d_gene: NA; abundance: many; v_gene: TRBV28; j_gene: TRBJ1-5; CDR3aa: CASSYRGGLNQPQHF; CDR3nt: TGTGCCAGCAGTTACCGGGGAGGCCTCAATCAGCCCCAGCATTTT
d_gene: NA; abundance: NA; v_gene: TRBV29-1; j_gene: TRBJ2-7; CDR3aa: CSVWDPLSGSYEQYF; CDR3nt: TGCAGCGTTTGGGACCCCTTGTCGGGCTCCTACGAGCAGTACTTC
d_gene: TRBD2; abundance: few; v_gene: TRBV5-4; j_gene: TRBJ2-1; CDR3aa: CASSLPGLAGVGTNNEQFF; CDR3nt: TGTGCCAGCAGCTTACCGGGACTAGCGGGAGTCGGGACCAACAATGAGCAGTTCTTC
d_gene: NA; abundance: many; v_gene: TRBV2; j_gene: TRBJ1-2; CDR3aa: CASSELSRGYTF; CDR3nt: TGTGCCAGCAGTGAACTTAGTAGAGGCTACACCTTC